A selection of T cell receptor beta chains follows, all from one sample in a study of T cells in localized non-small cell lung cancer. Method: immunoSEQ multiplex PCR; TCRdb's copy keeps in-frame clones and lacks some. The sample carries roughly 38,000 clones, around 90% recorded once. The specimen was peripheral blood, collected before any cancer treatment. The receptors were gathered from a man between 18 and 49 years old with stage I lung adenocarcinoma. Both conserved end residues are part of each CDR3. The order of the fields is CDR3 length, V gene, CDR3 protein.

CDR3 length: 13; V gene: TRBV7-8; CDR3 protein: CASSSSEYNEQFF
CDR3 length: 15; V gene: TRBV5-4; CDR3 protein: CASSRTGGATYEQYF
CDR3 length: 15; V gene: TRBV6-1; CDR3 protein: CASSGGRISLYEQYF
CDR3 length: 15; V gene: TRBV19; CDR3 protein: CASSPQGISAGELFF
CDR3 length: 17; V gene: TRBV19; CDR3 protein: CASRSRIGGGAFSPLHF
CDR3 length: 14; V gene: TRBV5-1; CDR3 protein: CASSGSGQGHGYTF
CDR3 length: 14; V gene: TRBV5-1; CDR3 protein: CASSLEGGSSEAFF
CDR3 length: 20; V gene: TRBV14; CDR3 protein: CASSQFSAGDYRSGDYGYTF
CDR3 length: 15; V gene: TRBV13; CDR3 protein: CASSLGRSYNSPLHF
CDR3 length: 17; V gene: TRBV4-3; CDR3 protein: CASSQTPSGGATGELFF
CDR3 length: 13; V gene: TRBV7-9; CDR3 protein: CASSFGGPYEQYF
CDR3 length: 15; V gene: TRBV4-2; CDR3 protein: CASSQDIGGDYGYTF
CDR3 length: 13; V gene: TRBV30; CDR3 protein: CAWSVGQGYGYTF
CDR3 length: 16; V gene: TRBV12-5; CDR3 protein: CASGSPPGLNTGELFF
CDR3 length: 15; V gene: TRBV7-3; CDR3 protein: CASSLGQDGSYEQYF
CDR3 length: 13; V gene: TRBV4-1; CDR3 protein: CASSLNRDTEAFF
CDR3 length: 14; V gene: TRBV5-1; CDR3 protein: CASSRQGTNTEAFF
CDR3 length: 11; V gene: TRBV29-1; CDR3 protein: CSGGQDYEQYF
CDR3 length: 16; V gene: TRBV4-3; CDR3 protein: CASSQAHREANYGYTF
CDR3 length: 14; V gene: TRBV5-5; CDR3 protein: CASSLAQGYYEQYF
CDR3 length: 14; V gene: TRBV14; CDR3 protein: CASSQDRAQETQYF
CDR3 length: 13; V gene: TRBV4-3; CDR3 protein: CASSQDREETQYF
CDR3 length: 15; V gene: TRBV10-3; CDR3 protein: CAISVAVKGNTEAFF
CDR3 length: 16; V gene: TRBV21-1; CDR3 protein: CASSPRVDRVGETQYF
CDR3 length: 14; V gene: TRBV28; CDR3 protein: CASSSPGQGLEQYF
CDR3 length: 16; V gene: TRBV5-1; CDR3 protein: CASSLAGGRNTGELFF
CDR3 length: 17; V gene: TRBV5-4; CDR3 protein: CASSLRSASSGANVLTF
CDR3 length: 15; V gene: TRBV29-1; CDR3 protein: CSVANSGGSYNEQFF
CDR3 length: 13; V gene: TRBV7-8; CDR3 protein: CATLPFSTGELFF
CDR3 length: 16; V gene: TRBV5-1; CDR3 protein: CASSLGPQGAGNTIYF
CDR3 length: 14; V gene: TRBV6-6; CDR3 protein: CASTMTGNGETQYF
CDR3 length: 16; V gene: TRBV21-1; CDR3 protein: CASSKGHREPLYGYTF
CDR3 length: 16; V gene: TRBV5-6; CDR3 protein: CASSGDGTRVGETQYF
CDR3 length: 13; V gene: TRBV15; CDR3 protein: CATSRDGWLGYTF
CDR3 length: 16; V gene: TRBV11-2; CDR3 protein: CASSFIGGASTDTQYF
CDR3 length: 16; V gene: TRBV5-1; CDR3 protein: CASTIQWNSGANVLTF
CDR3 length: 13; V gene: TRBV10-3; CDR3 protein: CAISESPEWTQYF
CDR3 length: 16; V gene: TRBV5-5; CDR3 protein: CASSPGDSATTYGYTF
CDR3 length: 14; V gene: TRBV2; CDR3 protein: CASSEGILEKTQYF
CDR3 length: 13; V gene: TRBV19; CDR3 protein: CASSQGPEDTQYF
CDR3 length: 18; V gene: TRBV4-1; CDR3 protein: CASSLTSGGLSSYNEQFF
CDR3 length: 14; V gene: TRBV5-1; CDR3 protein: CASSPREGGPLAFF
CDR3 length: 15; V gene: TRBV29-1; CDR3 protein: CSVEEPRGGLDIQYF
CDR3 length: 13; V gene: TRBV2; CDR3 protein: CASSDTFQETQYF
CDR3 length: 15; V gene: TRBV7-2; CDR3 protein: CASRESGTGNEKLFF
CDR3 length: 14; V gene: TRBV10-3; CDR3 protein: CAISRDSSTDTQYF
CDR3 length: 13; V gene: TRBV7-2; CDR3 protein: CASSRDRRTEAFF
CDR3 length: 12; V gene: TRBV12-5; CDR3 protein: CASGSPHSPLHF
CDR3 length: 16; V gene: TRBV7-9; CDR3 protein: CASSLVFTGETDTQYF
CDR3 length: 13; V gene: TRBV6-1; CDR3 protein: CASMVNRAYGYTF
CDR3 length: 14; V gene: TRBV2; CDR3 protein: CASSVMGTPGELFF
CDR3 length: 16; V gene: TRBV9; CDR3 protein: CASSVGRGGLSRTQYF
CDR3 length: 13; V gene: TRBV28; CDR3 protein: CASSSQGSEKLFF
CDR3 length: 15; V gene: TRBV7-3; CDR3 protein: CASSPKGGAYNEQFF
CDR3 length: 14; V gene: TRBV27; CDR3 protein: CASSALTVADTQYF